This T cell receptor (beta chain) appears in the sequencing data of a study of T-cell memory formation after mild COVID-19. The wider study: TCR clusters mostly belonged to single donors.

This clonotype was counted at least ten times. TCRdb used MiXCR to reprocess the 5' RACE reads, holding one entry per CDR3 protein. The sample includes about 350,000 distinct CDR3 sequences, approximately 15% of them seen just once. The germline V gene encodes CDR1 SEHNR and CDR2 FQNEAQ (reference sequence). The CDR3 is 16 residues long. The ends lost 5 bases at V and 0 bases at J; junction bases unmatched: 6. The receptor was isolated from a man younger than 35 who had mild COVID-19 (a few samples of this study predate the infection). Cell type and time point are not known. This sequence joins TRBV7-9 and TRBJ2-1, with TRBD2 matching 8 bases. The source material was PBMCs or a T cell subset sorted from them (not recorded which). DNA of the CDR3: TGTGCCAGCAGCGCGAGCGGGGGCCGCTCCTACAATGAGCAGTTCTTC. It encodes CASSASGGRSYNEQFF.